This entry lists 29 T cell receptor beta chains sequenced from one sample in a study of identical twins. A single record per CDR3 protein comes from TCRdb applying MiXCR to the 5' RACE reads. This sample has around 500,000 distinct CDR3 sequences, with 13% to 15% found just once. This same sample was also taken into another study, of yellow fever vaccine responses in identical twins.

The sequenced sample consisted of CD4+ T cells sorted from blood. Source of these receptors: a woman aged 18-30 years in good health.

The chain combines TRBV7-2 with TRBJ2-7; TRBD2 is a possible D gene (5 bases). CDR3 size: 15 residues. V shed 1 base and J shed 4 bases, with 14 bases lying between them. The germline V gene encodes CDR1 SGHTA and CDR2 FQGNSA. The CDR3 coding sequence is TGTGCCAGCAGCTTAGTTGTCCTAGCTTCTTACGAGCAGTACTTC. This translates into CASSLVVLASYEQYF. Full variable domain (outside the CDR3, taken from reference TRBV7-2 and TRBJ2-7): GAGVSQSPSNKVTEKGKDVELRCDPISGHTALYWYRQSLGQGLEFLIYFQGNSAPDKSGLPSDRFSAERTGGSVSTLTIQRTQQEDSAVYLCASSLVVLASYEQYFGPGTRLTVT.

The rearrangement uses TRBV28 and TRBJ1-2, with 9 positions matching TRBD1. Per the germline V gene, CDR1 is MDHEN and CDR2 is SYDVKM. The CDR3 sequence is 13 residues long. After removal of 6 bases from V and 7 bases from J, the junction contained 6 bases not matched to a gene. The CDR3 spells CASSLQGAAGYTF. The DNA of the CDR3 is TGTGCCAGCAGCCTACAGGGGGCGGCTGGCTACACCTTC.

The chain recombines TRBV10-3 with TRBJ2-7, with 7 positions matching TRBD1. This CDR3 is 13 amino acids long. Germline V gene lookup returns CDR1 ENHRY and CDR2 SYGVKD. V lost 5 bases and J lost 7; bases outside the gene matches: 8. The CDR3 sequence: CAISQVPGGEQYF. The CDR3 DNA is TGTGCCATCAGTCAGGTCCCAGGGGGTGAGCAGTACTTC.

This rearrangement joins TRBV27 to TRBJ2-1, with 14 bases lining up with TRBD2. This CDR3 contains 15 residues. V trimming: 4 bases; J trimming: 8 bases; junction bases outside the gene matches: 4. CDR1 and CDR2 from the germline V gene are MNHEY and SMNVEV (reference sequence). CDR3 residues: CASSSTSGRDYEQFF. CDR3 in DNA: TGTGCCAGCAGTTCGACTAGCGGGAGGGACTATGAGCAGTTCTTC.

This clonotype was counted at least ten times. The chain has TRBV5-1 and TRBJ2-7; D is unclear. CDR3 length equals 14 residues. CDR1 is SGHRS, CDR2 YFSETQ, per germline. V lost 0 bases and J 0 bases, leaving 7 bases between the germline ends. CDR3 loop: CASSLGTSSYEQYF. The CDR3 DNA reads TGCGCCAGCAGCTTGGGAACGAGCTCCTACGAGCAGTACTTC.

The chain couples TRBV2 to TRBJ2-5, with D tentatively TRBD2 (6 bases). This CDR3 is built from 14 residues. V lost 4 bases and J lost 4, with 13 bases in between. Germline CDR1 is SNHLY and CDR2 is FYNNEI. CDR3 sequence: CASSVPGVGETQYF. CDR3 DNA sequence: TGTGCCAGCAGTGTCCCGGGGGTGGGAGAGACCCAGTACTTC. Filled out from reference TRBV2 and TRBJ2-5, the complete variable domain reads EPEVTQTPSHQVTQMGQEVILRCVPISNHLYFYWYRQILGQKVEFLVSFYNNEISEKSEIFDDQFSVERPDGSNFTLKIRSTKLEDSAMYFCASSVPGVGETQYFGPGTRLLVL.

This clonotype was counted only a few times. In DNA form, the CDR3 reads TGCGCCAGCAGCTGGACTAGCGGGGGGAGGTACAATGAGCAGTTCTTC. Its translation: CASSWTSGGRYNEQFF. The chain employs TRBV5-1 and TRBJ2-1; 14 bases align to TRBD2. The CDR3 sequence is 16 residues long. Germline values: CDR1 SGHRS, CDR2 YFSETQ. V gave up 3 bases and J gave up 4 bases; unmatched junction bases: 3.

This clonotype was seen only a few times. The CDR3 sequence is CASTQGGRGHADTQYF. The CDR3 nucleotides are TGTGCCAGCACTCAAGGTGGAAGGGGGCATGCAGATACGCAGTATTTT. The J gene is TRBJ2-3, the V gene TRBV12-3 or TRBV12-4, with 7 bases identical to TRBD1. The CDR3 has 16 residues. The trim removed 7 bases at V and 4 bases at J, leaving 14 bases unmatched.

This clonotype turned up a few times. The CDR3 DNA follows: TGCGCCAGCAGCCGAACACCGGGCCCCGAACCCCACTATGGCTACACCTTC. Translated, it gives CASSRTPGPEPHYGYTF. This chain uses TRBV4-1 with TRBJ1-2; D is ambiguous. Germline V gene lookup returns CDR1 MGHRA and CDR2 YSYEKL. This CDR3 is 17 amino acids long. Between the trimmed V and J ends, which lost 4 bases and 3 bases, there was a span of 21 bases.

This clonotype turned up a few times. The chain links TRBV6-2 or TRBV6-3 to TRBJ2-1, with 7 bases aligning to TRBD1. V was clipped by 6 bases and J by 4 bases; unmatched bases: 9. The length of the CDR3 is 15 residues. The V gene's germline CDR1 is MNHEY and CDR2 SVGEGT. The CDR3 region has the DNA TGTGCCAGCAGCCACACACCGACAGGGTACAATGAGCAGTTCTTC. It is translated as CASSHTPTGYNEQFF.

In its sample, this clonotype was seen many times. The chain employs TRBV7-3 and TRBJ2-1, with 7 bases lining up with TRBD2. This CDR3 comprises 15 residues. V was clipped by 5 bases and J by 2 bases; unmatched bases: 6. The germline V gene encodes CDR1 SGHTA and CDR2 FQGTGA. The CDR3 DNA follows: TGTGCCAGCAGCAAGAGCGGGGCGACCTACAATGAGCAGTTCTTC. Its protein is CASSKSGATYNEQFF.

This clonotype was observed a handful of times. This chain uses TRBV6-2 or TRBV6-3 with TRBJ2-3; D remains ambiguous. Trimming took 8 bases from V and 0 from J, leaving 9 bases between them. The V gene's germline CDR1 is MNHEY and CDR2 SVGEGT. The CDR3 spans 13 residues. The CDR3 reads CASQRVSTDTQYF. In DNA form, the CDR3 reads TGTGCCAGCCAACGGGTTAGCACAGATACGCAGTATTTT.

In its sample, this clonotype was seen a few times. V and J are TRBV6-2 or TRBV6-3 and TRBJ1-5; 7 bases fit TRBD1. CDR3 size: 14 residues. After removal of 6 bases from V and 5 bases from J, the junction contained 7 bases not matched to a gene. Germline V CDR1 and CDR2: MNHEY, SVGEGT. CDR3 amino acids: CASRLGQVDQPQHF. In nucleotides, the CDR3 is TGTGCCAGCAGACTTGGACAGGTGGATCAGCCCCAGCATTTT.

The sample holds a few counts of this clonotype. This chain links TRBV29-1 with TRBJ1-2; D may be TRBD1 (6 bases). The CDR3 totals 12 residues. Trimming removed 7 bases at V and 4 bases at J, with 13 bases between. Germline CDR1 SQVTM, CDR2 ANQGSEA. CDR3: CSAGQRGYGYTF. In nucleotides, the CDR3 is TGCAGCGCCGGACAGAGGGGCTATGGCTACACCTTC.

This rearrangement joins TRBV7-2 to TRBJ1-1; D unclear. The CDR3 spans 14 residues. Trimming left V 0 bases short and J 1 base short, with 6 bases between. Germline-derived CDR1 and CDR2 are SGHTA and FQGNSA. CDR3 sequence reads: CASSLAWGNTEAFF. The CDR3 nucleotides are TGTGCCAGCAGCTTAGCCTGGGGGAACACTGAAGCTTTCTTT.

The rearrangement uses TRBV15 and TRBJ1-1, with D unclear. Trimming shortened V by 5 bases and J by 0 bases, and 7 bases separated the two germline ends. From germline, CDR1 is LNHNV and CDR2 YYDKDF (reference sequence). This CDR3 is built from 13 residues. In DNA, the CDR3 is TGTGCCACCAGCCAGGACCTGAACACTGAAGCTTTCTTT. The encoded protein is CATSQDLNTEAFF.

CDR3 residues: CASSSRTGGELPSFF. The CDR3, as DNA: TGTGCCAGCAGCTCGAGGACAGGGGGGGAACTACCCTCGTTCTTC. The chain combines TRBV7-9 with TRBJ2-1; 10 nucleotides align to TRBD1. This CDR3 comprises 15 residues. The V gene end was trimmed by 4 bases and the J gene end by 15 bases; junction bases not matched to a gene: 15. Per germline, CDR1 SEHNR and CDR2 FQNEAQ (reference sequence). Filled out from reference TRBV7-9 and TRBJ2-1, the complete variable domain reads DTGVSQNPRHKITKRGQNVTFRCDPISEHNRLYWYRQTLGQGPEFLTYFQNEAQLEKSRLLSDRFSAERPKGSFSTLEIQRTEQGDSAMYLCASSSRTGGELPSFFGPGTRLTVL.

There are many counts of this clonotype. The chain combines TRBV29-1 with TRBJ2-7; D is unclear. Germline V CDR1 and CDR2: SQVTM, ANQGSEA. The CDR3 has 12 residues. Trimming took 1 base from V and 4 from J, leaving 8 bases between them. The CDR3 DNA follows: TGCAGCGTTGAAGGAGATGGGTACGAGCAGTACTTC. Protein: CSVEGDGYEQYF.

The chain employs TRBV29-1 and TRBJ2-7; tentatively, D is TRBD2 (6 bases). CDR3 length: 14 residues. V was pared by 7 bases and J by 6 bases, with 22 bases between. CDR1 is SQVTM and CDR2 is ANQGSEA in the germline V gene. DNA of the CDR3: TGCAGCGCAACCGGGACTGGAGATATCCGCGAGCAGTACTTC. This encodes CSATGTGDIREQYF.

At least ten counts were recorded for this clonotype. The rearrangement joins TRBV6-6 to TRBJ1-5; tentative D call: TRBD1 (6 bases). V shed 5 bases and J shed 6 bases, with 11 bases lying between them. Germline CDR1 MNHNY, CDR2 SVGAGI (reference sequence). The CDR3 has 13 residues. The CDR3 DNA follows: TGTGCCAGCAGTCAAACAGGGTTTCAGCCCCAGCATTTT. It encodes CASSQTGFQPQHF.

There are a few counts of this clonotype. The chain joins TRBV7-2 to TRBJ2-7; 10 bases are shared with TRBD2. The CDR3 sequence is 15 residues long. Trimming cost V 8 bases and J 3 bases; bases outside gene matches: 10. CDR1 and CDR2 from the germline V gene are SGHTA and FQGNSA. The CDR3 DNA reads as TGTGCCAGCGCATTAGTGGCTAGCGGGGGCTACGAGCAGTACTTC. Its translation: CASALVASGGYEQYF.

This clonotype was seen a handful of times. The CDR3 region has the DNA TGTGCCAGCAGCTTAGCTGGGATACTTTTCCAAGAGACCCAGTACTTC. It specifies CASSLAGILFQETQYF. The genes are TRBV7-9 and TRBJ2-5; D ambiguous. V shed 0 bases and J shed 1 base, with 12 bases lying between them. This CDR3 region has 16 residues. The germline V gene has CDR1 SEHNR and CDR2 FQNEAQ (reference sequence).

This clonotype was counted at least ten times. The CDR3 region has the DNA TGTGCCAGCAGCTTAGTGGGACTAGCGGTCAATGAGCAGTTCTTC. Protein product: CASSLVGLAVNEQFF. The chain combines TRBV7-2 with TRBJ2-1; TRBD2 aligns across 11 bases. The CDR3 totals 15 residues. V shed 1 base and J 6 bases; nucleotides not matched to a gene: 2. Germline V gene lookup returns CDR1 SGHTA and CDR2 FQGNSA.

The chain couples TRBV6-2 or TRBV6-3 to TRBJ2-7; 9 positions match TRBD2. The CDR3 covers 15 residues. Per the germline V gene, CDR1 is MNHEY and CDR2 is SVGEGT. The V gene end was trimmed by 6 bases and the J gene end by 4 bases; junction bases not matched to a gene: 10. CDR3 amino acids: CASSPASGRLYEQYF. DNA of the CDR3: TGTGCCAGCAGCCCGGCCAGCGGGAGGTTATACGAGCAGTACTTC.

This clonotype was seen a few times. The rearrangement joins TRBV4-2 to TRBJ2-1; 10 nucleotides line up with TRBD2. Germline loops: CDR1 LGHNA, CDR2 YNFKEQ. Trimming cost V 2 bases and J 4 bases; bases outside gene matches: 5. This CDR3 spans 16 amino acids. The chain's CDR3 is CASSQPLAGVYNEQFF. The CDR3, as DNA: TGTGCCAGCAGCCAACCGCTAGCGGGGGTTTACAATGAGCAGTTCTTC.

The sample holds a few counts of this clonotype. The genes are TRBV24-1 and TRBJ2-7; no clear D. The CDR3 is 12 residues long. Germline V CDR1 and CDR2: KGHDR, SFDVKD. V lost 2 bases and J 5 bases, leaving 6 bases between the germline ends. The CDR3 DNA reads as TGTGCCACCAGTGATTACACCGACGAGCAGTACTTC. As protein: CATSDYTDEQYF.

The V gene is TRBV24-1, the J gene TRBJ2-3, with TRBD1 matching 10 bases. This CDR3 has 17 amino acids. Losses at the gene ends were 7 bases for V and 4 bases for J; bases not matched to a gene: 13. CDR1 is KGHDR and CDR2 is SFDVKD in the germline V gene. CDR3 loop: CATSHDTPGQGSDTQYF. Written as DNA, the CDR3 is TGTGCCACCAGCCATGACACACCGGGACAGGGGTCAGATACGCAGTATTTT.

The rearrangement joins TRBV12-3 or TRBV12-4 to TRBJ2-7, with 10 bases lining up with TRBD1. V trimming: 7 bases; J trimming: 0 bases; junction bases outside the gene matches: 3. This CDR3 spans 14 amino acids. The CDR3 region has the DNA TGTGCCAGCACCCGACAGGGGGCCTCCTACGAGCAGTACTTC. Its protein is CASTRQGASYEQYF.

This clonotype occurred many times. CDR3: CASSLVVGMNTEAFF. Here the CDR3 DNA reads TGCGCCAGCAGCTTGGTTGTAGGGATGAACACTGAAGCTTTCTTT. The rearrangement links TRBV5-1 to TRBJ1-1, with D uncertain. Per the germline V gene, CDR1 is SGHRS and CDR2 is YFSETQ. The CDR3 has 15 residues. Trimming removed 0 bases from V and 0 bases from J, with 9 bases in between. Combining the CDR3 with reference TRBV5-1 and TRBJ1-1 gives the whole variable domain KAGVTQTPRYLIKTRGQQVTLSCSPISGHRSVSWYQQTPGQGLQFLFEYFSETQRNKGNFPGRFSGRQFSNSRSEMNVSTLELGDSALYLCASSLVVGMNTEAFFGQGTRLTVV.